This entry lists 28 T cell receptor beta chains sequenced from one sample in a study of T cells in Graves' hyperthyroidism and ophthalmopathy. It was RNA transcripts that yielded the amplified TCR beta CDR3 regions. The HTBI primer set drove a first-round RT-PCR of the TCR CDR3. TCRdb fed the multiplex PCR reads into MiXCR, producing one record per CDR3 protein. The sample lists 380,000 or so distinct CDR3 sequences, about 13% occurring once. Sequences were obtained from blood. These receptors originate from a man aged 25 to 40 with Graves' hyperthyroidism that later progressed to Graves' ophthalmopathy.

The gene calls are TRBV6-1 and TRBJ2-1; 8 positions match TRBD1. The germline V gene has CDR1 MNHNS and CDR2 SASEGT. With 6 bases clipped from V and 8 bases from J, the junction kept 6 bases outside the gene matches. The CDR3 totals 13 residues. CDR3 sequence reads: CASSRTGTDEQFF. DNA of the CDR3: TGTGCCAGCAGCCGGACAGGGACCGATGAGCAGTTCTTC.

The CDR3 here is CASSQVSQQFF. CDR3 in DNA: TGTGCCAGCAGCCAAGTAAGCCAGCAGTTCTTC. This sequence joins TRBV3-1 and TRBJ2-1; no firm D call. Germline CDR1 is LGHDT and CDR2 is YNNKEL (reference sequence). The germline V and J ends were trimmed by 1 base and 11 bases, with 6 bases remaining between them. CDR3 length: 11 amino acids.

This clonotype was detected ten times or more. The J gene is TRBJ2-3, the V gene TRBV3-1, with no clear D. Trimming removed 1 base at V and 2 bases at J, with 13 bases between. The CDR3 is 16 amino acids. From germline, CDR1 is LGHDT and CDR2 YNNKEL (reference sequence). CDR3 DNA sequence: TGTGCCAGCAGCCAAGCGAAATCGGTGTACACAGATACGCAGTATTTT. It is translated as CASSQAKSVYTDTQYF.

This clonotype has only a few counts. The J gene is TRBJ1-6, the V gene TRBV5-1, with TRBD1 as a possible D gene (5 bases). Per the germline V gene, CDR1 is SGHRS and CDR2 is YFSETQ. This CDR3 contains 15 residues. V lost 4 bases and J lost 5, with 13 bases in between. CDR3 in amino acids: CASSPWTQDNSPLHF. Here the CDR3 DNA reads TGCGCCAGCAGCCCCTGGACACAAGATAATTCACCCCTCCACTTT.

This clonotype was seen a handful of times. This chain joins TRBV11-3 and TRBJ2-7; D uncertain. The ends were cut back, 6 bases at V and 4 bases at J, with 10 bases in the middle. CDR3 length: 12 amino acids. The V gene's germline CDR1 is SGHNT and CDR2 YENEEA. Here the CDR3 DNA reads TGTGCCAGCAGTCAAACAGCGTACGAGCAGTACTTC. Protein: CASSQTAYEQYF.

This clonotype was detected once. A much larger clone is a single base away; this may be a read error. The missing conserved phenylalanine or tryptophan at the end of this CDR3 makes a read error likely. CDR3 amino acids: CASSEAAGTFMNTEAFL. Written as DNA, the CDR3 is TGTGCCAGCAGTGAAGCCGCGGGAACGTTTATGAACACTGAAGCTTTCCTT. J is TRBJ1-1 and V is TRBV6-1; no reliable D call. This CDR3 comprises 17 residues. V lost 0 bases to trimming and J lost 0 bases, with 14 bases between them. Looked up from germline, CDR1 is MNHNS and CDR2 is SASEGT.

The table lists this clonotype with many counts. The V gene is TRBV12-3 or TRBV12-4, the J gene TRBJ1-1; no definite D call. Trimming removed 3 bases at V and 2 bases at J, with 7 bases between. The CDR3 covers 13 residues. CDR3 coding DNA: TGTGCCAGCAGTTTCTTGATTAACACTGAAGCTTTCTTT. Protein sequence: CASSFLINTEAFF.

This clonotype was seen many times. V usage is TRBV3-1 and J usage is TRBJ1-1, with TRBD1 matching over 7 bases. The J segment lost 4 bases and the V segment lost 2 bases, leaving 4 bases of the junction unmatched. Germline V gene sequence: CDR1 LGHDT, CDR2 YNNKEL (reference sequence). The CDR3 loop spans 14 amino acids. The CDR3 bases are TGTGCCAGCAGCCAAAAGGGGACAGCCACTGAAGCTTTCTTT. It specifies CASSQKGTATEAFF.

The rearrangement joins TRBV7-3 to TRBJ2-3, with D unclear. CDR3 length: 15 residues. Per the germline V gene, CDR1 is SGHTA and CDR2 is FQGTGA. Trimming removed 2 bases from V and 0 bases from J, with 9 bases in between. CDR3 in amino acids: CASSLGMGSTDTQYF. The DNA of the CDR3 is TGTGCCAGCAGCTTAGGGATGGGGAGCACAGATACGCAGTATTTT.

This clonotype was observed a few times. The CDR3 loop is CSASMDTEAFF. The CDR3 nucleotides read TGCAGTGCTAGCATGGACACTGAAGCTTTCTTT. V is TRBV20-1 and J is TRBJ1-1; D gene ambiguous. The CDR3 extends over 11 amino acids. Per germline, CDR1 DFQATT and CDR2 SNEGSKA (reference sequence). Trimming cost V 3 bases and J 3 bases, with 5 bases left between them.

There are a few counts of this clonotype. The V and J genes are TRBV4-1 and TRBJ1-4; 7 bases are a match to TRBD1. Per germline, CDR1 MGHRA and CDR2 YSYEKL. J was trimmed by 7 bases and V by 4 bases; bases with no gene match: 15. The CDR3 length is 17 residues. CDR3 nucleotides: TGCGCCAGCAGCCGGGCCCATGCAGGGGGTCTTCGTGAAAAACTGTTTTTT. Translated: CASSRAHAGGLREKLFF.

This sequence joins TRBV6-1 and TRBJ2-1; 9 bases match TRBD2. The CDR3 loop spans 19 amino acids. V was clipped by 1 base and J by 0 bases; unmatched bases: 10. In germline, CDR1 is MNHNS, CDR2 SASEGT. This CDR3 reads CASSEGVAGGPSSYNEQFF. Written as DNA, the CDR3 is TGTGCCAGCAGTGAAGGAGTGGCGGGGGGGCCGAGCTCCTACAATGAGCAGTTCTTC.

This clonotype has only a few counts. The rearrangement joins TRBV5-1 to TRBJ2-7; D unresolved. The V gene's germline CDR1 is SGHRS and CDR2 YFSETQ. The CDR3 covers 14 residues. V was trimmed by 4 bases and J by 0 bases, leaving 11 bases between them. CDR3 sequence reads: CASSLRVHSYEQYF. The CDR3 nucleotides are TGCGCCAGCAGCCTCCGGGTTCACTCCTACGAGCAGTACTTC.

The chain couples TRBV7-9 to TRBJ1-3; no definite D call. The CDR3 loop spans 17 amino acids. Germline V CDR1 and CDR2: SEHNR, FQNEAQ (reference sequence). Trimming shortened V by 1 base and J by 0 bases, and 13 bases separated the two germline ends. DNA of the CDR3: TGTGCCAGCAGCTTAGGTTCACCCGGTCGCTCTGGAAACACCATATATTTT. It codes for CASSLGSPGRSGNTIYF.

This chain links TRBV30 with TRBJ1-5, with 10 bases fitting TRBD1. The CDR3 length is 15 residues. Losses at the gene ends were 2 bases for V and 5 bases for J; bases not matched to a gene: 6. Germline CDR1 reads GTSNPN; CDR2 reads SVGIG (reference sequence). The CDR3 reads CAWSTPTGGHQPQHF. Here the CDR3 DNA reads TGTGCCTGGAGTACCCCGACAGGGGGCCATCAGCCCCAGCATTTT.

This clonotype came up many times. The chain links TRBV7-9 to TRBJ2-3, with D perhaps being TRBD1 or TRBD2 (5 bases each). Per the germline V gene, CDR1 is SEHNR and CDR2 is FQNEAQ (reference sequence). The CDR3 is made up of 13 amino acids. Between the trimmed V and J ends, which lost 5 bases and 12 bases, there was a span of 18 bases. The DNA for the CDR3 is TGTGCCAGCAGCCAGGACACGGGGTGGTCTCAGTATTTT. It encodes CASSQDTGWSQYF.

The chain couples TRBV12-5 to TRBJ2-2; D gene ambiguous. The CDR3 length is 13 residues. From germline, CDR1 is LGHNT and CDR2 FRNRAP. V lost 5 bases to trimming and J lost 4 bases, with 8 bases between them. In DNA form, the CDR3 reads TGTGCTAGTGGTCGGATTATCACCGGGGAGCTGTTTTTT. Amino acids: CASGRIITGELFF.

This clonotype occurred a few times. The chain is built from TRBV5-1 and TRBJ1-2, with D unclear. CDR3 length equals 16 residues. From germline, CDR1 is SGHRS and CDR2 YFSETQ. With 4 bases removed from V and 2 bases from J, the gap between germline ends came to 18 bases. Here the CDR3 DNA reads TGCGCCAGCAGCAGAACACCAGATAAAATGAACTATGGCTACACCTTC. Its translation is CASSRTPDKMNYGYTF.

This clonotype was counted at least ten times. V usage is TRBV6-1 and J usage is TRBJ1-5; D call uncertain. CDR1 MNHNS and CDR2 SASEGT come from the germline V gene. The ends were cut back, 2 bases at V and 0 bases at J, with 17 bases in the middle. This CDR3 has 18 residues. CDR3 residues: CASSESFRRLSSNQPQHF. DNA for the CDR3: TGTGCCAGCAGTGAAAGTTTCCGGAGGCTCTCTAGCAATCAGCCCCAGCATTTT.

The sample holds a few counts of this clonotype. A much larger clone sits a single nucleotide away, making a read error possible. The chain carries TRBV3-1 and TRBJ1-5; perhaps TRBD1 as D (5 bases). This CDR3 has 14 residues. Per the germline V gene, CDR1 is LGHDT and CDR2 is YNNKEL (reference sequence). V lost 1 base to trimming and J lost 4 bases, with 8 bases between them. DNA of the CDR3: TGTGCCAGCAGCCAAGCAGGGCAGAATCAGCCCCAGCATTTT. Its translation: CASSQAGQNQPQHF.

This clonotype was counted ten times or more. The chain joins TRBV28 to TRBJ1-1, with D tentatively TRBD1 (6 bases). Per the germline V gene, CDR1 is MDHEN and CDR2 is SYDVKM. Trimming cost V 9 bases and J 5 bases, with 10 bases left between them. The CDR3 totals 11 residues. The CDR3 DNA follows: TGTGCCAGTCAGGGGTATACTGAAGCTTTCTTT. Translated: CASQGYTEAFF.

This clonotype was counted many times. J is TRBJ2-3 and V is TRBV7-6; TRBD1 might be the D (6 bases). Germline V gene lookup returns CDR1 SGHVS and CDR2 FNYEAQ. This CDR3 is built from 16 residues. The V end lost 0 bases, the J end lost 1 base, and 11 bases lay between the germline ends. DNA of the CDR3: TGTGCCAGCAGCTTAGCGCCGGGACAACGCACAGATACGCAGTATTTT. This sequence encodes CASSLAPGQRTDTQYF.

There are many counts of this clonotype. CDR3 loop: CAWRATAEAFF. In nucleotides, the CDR3 is TGTGCCTGGAGGGCCACAGCTGAAGCTTTCTTT. The gene calls are TRBV30 and TRBJ1-1; no clear D. The CDR3 loop spans 11 amino acids. Trimming took off 3 bases at V and 6 bases at J, with 8 bases between the two ends. CDR1 is GTSNPN and CDR2 is SVGIG in the germline V gene (reference sequence).

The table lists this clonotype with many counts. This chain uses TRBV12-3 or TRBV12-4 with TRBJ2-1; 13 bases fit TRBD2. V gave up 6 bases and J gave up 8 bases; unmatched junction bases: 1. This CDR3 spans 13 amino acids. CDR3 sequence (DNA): TGTGCCAGCAGACTAGCGGGGGGGTATGAGCAGTTCTTC. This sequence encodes CASRLAGGYEQFF.

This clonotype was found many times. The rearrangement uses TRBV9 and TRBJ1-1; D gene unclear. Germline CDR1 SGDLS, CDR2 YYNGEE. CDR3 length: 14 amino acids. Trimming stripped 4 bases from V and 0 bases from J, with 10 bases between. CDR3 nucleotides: TGTGCCAGCAGCTCCGTTGGGATGAACACTGAAGCTTTCTTT. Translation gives CASSSVGMNTEAFF. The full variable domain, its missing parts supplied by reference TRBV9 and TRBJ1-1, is DSGVTQTPKHLITATGQRVTLRCSPRSGDLSVYWYQQSLDQGLQFLIQYYNGEERAKGNILERFSAQQFPDLHSELNLSSLELGDSALYFCASSSVGMNTEAFFGQGTRLTVV.

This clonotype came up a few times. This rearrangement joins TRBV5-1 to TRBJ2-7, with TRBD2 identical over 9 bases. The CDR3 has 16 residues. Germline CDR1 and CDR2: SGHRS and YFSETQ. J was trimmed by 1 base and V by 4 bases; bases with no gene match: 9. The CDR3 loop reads CASSPGLGLASYEQYF. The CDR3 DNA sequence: TGCGCCAGCAGCCCGGGCTTGGGACTAGCTTCCTACGAGCAGTACTTC.

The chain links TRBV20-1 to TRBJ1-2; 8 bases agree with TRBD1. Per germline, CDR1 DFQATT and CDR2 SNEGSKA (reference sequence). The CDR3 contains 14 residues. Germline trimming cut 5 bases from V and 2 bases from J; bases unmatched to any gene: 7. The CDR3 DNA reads TGCAGTGCTGAGGACAGGGATGTCAACTATGGCTACACCTTC. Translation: CSAEDRDVNYGYTF.

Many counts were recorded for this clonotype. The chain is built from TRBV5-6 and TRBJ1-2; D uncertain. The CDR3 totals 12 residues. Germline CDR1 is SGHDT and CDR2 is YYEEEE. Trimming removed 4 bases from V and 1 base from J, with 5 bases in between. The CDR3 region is CASSHDNYGYTF. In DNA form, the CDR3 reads TGTGCCAGCAGCCACGATAACTATGGCTACACCTTC.